This record looks at one TCR beta chain sequence and its context. Its target is not known. The CDR3 extends over 12 amino acids. V dropped 4 bases and J dropped 9 bases, with 10 bases sitting between them. Germline V lookup: CDR1 LGHNA, CDR2 YNFKEQ. The library was built from about 400 ng RNA with molecular barcoded adaptors for alpha/delta and beta/gamma chains. TCRdb reprocessed the reads with MiXCR, giving one entry per CDR3 protein. The sample has under 25,000 distinct CDR3 sequences; roughly an eighth are singletons. The data belong to a study of read filtering for tumor transcriptome and immune sequencing. Across the whole study: Among patients, around 18 were male and 15 or so female, aged roughly 40 to 90 (mean roughly 63). Revised staging placed eight or nine patients in R-ISS I, some 17 in II, 6 or 7 in III. Per sample, TCR-region reads ranged about 3.5 to 11 million by IR-seq, about 80 to 1,400 by RNA-seq. Regarding the study as a whole: RNA-seq captured clonotypes less deeply and reliably than IR-seq.

The sequence was collected from a donor at least 40 years old with multiple myeloma. Sample: a population of CD138-negative cells sorted from bone marrow. The V and J genes are TRBV4-2 and TRBJ2-1; D remains ambiguous. The CDR3: CASSPPGTEQFF. The CDR3 DNA follows: TGTGCCAGCAGCCCCCCAGGAACTGAGCAGTTCTTC.